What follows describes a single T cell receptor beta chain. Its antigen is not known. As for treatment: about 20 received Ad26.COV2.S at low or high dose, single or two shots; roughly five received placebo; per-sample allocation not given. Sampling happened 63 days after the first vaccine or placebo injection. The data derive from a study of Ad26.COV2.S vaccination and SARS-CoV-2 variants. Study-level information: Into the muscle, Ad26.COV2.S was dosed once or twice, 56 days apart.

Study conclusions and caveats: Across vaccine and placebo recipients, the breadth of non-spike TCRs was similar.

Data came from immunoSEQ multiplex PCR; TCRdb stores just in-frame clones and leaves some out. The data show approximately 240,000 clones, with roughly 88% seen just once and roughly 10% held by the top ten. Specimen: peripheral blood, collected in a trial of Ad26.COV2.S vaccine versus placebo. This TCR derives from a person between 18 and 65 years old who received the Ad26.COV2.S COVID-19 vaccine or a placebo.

The CDR3 region has the DNA TGCGCCAGCAGCTCCACAGGGACTAACTATGGCTACACCTTC. It translates to CASSSTGTNYGYTF. The V call is TRBV5-1, the J call TRBJ1-2; perhaps TRBD1 as D (6 bases). The CDR3 sequence is 14 residues long. With 3 bases removed from V and 0 bases from J, the gap between germline ends came to 9 bases. Germline loops: CDR1 SGHRS, CDR2 YFSETQ.